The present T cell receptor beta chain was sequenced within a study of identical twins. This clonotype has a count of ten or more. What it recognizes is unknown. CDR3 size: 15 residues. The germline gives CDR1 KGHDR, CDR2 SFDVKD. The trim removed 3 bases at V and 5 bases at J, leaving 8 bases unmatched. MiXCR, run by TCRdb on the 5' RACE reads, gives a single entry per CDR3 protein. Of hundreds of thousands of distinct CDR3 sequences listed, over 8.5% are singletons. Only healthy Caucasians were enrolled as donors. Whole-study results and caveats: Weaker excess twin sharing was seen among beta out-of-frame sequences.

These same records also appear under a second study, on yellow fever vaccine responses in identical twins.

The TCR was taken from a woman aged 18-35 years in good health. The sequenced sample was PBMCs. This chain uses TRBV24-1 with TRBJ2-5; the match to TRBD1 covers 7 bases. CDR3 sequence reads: CATSDRQGNRETQYF. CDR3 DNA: TGTGCCACCAGTGATCGACAGGGTAACCGGGAGACCCAGTACTTC.